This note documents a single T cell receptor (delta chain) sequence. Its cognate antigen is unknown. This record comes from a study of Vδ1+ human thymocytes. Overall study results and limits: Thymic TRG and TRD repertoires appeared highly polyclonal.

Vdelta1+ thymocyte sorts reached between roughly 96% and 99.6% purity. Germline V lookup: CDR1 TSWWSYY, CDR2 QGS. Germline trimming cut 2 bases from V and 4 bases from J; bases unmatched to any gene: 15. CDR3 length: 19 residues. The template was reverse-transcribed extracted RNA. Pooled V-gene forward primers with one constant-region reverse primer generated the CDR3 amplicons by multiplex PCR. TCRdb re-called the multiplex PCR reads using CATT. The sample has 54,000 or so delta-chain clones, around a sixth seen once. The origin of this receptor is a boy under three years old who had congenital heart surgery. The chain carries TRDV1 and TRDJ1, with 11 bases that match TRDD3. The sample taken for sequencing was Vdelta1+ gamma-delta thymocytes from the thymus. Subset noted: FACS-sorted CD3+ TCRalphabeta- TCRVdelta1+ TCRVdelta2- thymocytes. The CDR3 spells CALGERPVVPGGYHDKLIF. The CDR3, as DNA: TGTGCTCTTGGGGAAAGGCCAGTAGTGCCTGGGGGATACCACGATAAACTCATCTTT.